Included here is one T cell receptor beta chain sequence, with context. TCRdb's table, derived via immunoSEQ multiplex PCR, lists solely in-frame clones and lacks some. The sample shows 120,000 to 150,000 clones, around 82% of them seen only once. The germline V gene has CDR1 LGHDT and CDR2 YNNKEL (reference sequence). CDR3 length equals 13 residues. Trimming removed 5 bases from V and 10 bases from J, with 12 bases in between. These data come from a study of blood T cell repertoires in COVID-19. Across the study: Samples taken during acute and convalescent COVID-19 were collected in the United States, Italy and Spain.

The sample taken for sequencing was peripheral blood. The TCR was taken from a human donor with acute or convalescent COVID-19. The donor label of this sample is uncertain. This chain joins TRBV3-1 (or the pseudogene TRBV3-2) and TRBJ1-6; a weak D match, TRBD1 (6 bases). CDR3 residues: CASSTHRDSPLHF. The CDR3 nucleotides are TGTGCCAGCAGCACTCACAGGGACTCACCCCTCCACTTT.